Listed below are T cell receptor beta chains from one sample, sequenced in a study of blood T cell repertoires in COVID-19. This table comes from immunoSEQ multiplex PCR, and its TCRdb copy is limited to in-frame clones, with some not included. The table has a few hundred thousand clones, around 88% seen once; the top ten hold 2.5% to 3%. The material sequenced was peripheral blood. These receptor sequences come from a man aged 50 or older with active or convalescent COVID-19. The CDR3 runs from the conserved cysteine through the conserved F or W. The D gene is left open where the match is weak. Only some rows state a clone size, as once, few, many or a class for expanded clones.

V gene	J gene	D gene	clone size	CDR3 DNA	CDR3 protein
TRBV20-1	TRBJ2-1	.	few	TGCAGTGCCAGGAGGTACAATGAGCAGTTCTTC	CSARRYNEQFF
TRBV4-3	TRBJ1-1	TRBD1	.	TGCGCCAGCAGCCAAGGAGATACAGGGGCCGCTAACACTGAAGCTTTCTTT	CASSQGDTGAANTEAFF
TRBV21-1	TRBJ1-5	.	.	TGTGCCAGCAGCAAAGGAACATACCCCCAGCATTTT	CASSKGTYPQHF
TRBV6-5	TRBJ2-7	.	.	TGTGCCAGCAGTTACTCGTGGGTGGGAGAGGGTCACGAGCAGTACTTC	CASSYSWVGEGHEQYF
TRBV27	TRBJ2-6	TRBD1	.	TGTGCCAGCAGTCCCGGGACAGGGACTGGGGCCAACGTCCTGACTTTC	CASSPGTGTGANVLTF
TRBV10-3	TRBJ1-4	.	once	TGTGCCATCAGTGACTTTGACAGTGGTGTGCGTGAAAAACTGTTTTTT	CAISDFDSGVREKLFF
TRBV29-1	TRBJ1-2	.	few	TGCAGCGTTGAGCAGGGAAATGGCTACACCTTC	CSVEQGNGYTF
TRBV6-4	TRBJ1-5	.	.	TGTGCCAGCAGTGACTCGAAGCCCGGGGAGAATAGCAATCAGCCCCAGCATTTT	CASSDSKPGENSNQPQHF
TRBV5-1	TRBJ2-3	TRBD2	.	TGCGCCAGCGCCACCCGGGGGGGAGGCACAGATACGCAGTATTTT	CASATRGGGTDTQYF
TRBV7-2	TRBJ2-3	TRBD2	.	TGTGCCAGCAGCTCGCAGACTAGCGGGGTTACAGATACGCAGTATTTT	CASSSQTSGVTDTQYF
TRBV7-3	TRBJ2-3	.	.	TGTGCCAGCAGCTTGGGAGTAATAGCCTTTTCAGATACGCAGTATTTT	CASSLGVIAFSDTQYF
TRBV6-5	TRBJ2-3	.	.	TGTGCCAGCAGCCTTCCGGGCACAGATACGCAGTATTTT	CASSLPGTDTQYF
TRBV11-3	TRBJ2-1	.	once	TGTGCCAGCAGCCCCTTTGGAGGGAAGGACTACAATGAGCAGTTCTTC	CASSPFGGKDYNEQFF
TRBV11-2	TRBJ2-3	TRBD1	.	TGTGCCAGCAGTAACCGGGACAGGGTCACAGATACGCAGTATTTT	CASSNRDRVTDTQYF
TRBV27	TRBJ2-1	.	.	TGTGCCAGCAGTTTACTGGCAGCCTCGAGGAGCTCCTACAATGAGCAGTTCTTC	CASSLLAASRSSYNEQFF